This is a list of T cell receptor beta chains from one sample in a study of cytomegalovirus exposure and HLA in healthy donors. Clones were read by immunoSEQ multiplex PCR, and TCRdb kept only the in-frame ones, dropping some. This table holds some 130,000 clones, approximately 85% found once. The sequenced sample was PBMCs. Receptors originate from a male donor in good health and CMV-seropositive. The CDR3 runs from the conserved cysteine through the conserved F or W. The D gene is left open where the match is weak. Rows give clone size only sometimes, using once, few, many, or a class for an expanded clone.

j_gene	v_gene	abundance	d_gene	CDR3aa	CDR3nt
TRBJ2-7	TRBV6-1	.	TRBD2	CASSEGGGGLYEQYF	TGTGCCAGCAGTGAAGGGGGGGGAGGGCTATACGAGCAGTACTTC
TRBJ2-3	TRBV18	.	TRBD2	CASSRGLAGASADTQYF	TGTGCCAGCTCACGGGGACTAGCGGGAGCCAGCGCAGATACGCAGTATTTT
TRBJ2-2	TRBV4-2	few	TRBD2	CASSSRLAGGTGELFF	TGTGCCAGCAGCTCCCGACTAGCGGGAGGCACCGGGGAGCTGTTTTTT
TRBJ2-7	TRBV7-3	.	.	CASSPGKGAREQYF	TGTGCCAGCAGCCCGGGTAAGGGAGCACGCGAGCAGTACTTC
TRBJ2-7	TRBV5-1	.	.	CASRVQGNYEQYF	TGCGCCAGCAGGGTCCAGGGGAACTACGAGCAGTACTTC
TRBJ2-1	TRBV5-4	.	TRBD2	CASSQGLAGEQFF	TGTGCCAGCAGCCAGGGACTAGCGGGAGAGCAGTTCTTC
TRBJ1-5	TRBV11-2	few	.	CASSQEEGSNQPQHF	TGTGCCAGCAGCCAAGAGGAGGGAAGCAATCAGCCCCAGCATTTT
TRBJ2-2	TRBV29-1	.	.	CSAAGLGELFF	TGCAGCGCTGCGGGACTCGGGGAGCTGTTTTTT
TRBJ2-3	TRBV5-4	.	TRBD2	CASSRPLAGVRSTDTQYF	TGTGCCAGCAGCCGGCCACTAGCGGGAGTGAGAAGCACAGATACGCAGTATTTT
TRBJ2-5	TRBV6-6	few	.	CASRAGETQYF	TGTGCCAGCAGGGCCGGGGAGACCCAGTACTTC
TRBJ1-2	TRBV28	.	.	CASSLAWTTNYGYTF	TGTGCCAGCAGTTTAGCGTGGACAACTAACTATGGCTACACCTTC
TRBJ2-5	TRBV6-6	few	.	CASTPEGRETQYF	TGTGCCAGCACCCCGGAAGGGAGGGAGACCCAGTACTTC
TRBJ2-5	TRBV4-3	.	.	CASSQVSGETQYF	TGCGCCAGCAGCCAAGTGTCGGGGGAGACCCAGTACTTC
TRBJ2-1	TRBV7-2	.	TRBD2	CASSPPSGRGYNEQFF	TGTGCCAGCAGCCCCCCAAGCGGGAGGGGTTACAATGAGCAGTTCTTC
TRBJ2-7	TRBV10-3	once	.	CAIREGAGYEQYF	TGTGCCATCAGGGAGGGGGCAGGCTACGAGCAGTACTTC
TRBJ2-3	TRBV9	few	TRBD1	CASSHFWTGGYSDTQYF	TGTGCCAGCAGCCACTTTTGGACAGGGGGTTATTCAGATACGCAGTATTTT
TRBJ1-5	TRBV7-9	once	.	CASSPQDRVYSNQPQHF	TGTGCCAGCAGCCCACAGGACAGAGTCTATAGCAATCAGCCCCAGCATTTT
TRBJ1-2	TRBV27	.	TRBD1	CASSLGQTYGYTF	TGTGCCAGCAGTCTGGGACAGACCTATGGCTACACCTTC
TRBJ1-3	TRBV9	.	TRBD1	CASSYTSDRAGNTIYF	TGTGCCAGCAGCTATACCTCGGACAGGGCCGGAAACACCATATATTTT
TRBJ1-5	TRBV28	.	TRBD1	CASSLGGQGIDQPQHF	TGTGCCAGCAGTTTGGGGGGACAGGGTATCGATCAGCCCCAGCATTTT
TRBJ1-2	TRBV6-5	.	.	CASSFSETGSGYTF	TGTGCCAGCAGTTTCAGCGAAACAGGGTCCGGCTACACCTTC
TRBJ2-7	TRBV15	few	TRBD1	CATSRGTGAYHEQYF	TGTGCCACCAGCAGAGGGACAGGGGCATATCACGAGCAGTACTTC
TRBJ2-7	TRBV5-1	.	.	CASSLAQQGSEQYF	TGCGCCAGCAGCTTGGCCCAACAGGGCAGCGAGCAGTACTTC
TRBJ2-1	TRBV5-1	few	TRBD1	CASSLGTGGNNEQFF	TGCGCCAGCAGCTTGGGGACAGGGGGGAACAATGAGCAGTTCTTC
TRBJ2-2	TRBV29-1	.	.	CSVENSYSNTGELFF	TGCAGCGTTGAAAATTCTTACTCGAACACCGGGGAGCTGTTTTTT
TRBJ2-5	TRBV19	once	.	CASTSTGEGAETQYF	TGTGCCAGTACCTCGACAGGGGAGGGGGCAGAGACCCAGTACTTC
TRBJ2-5	TRBV7-3	few	.	CASSKQTGLQETQYF	TGTGCCAGCAGCAAGCAAACAGGGTTACAAGAGACCCAGTACTTC
TRBJ2-6	TRBV7-8	.	TRBD1	CASSSAGTALPGANVLTF	TGTGCCAGCAGCTCTGCCGGGACAGCGCTCCCTGGGGCCAACGTCCTGACTTTC
TRBJ2-7	TRBV5-4	.	.	CASSLGGQHSYEQYF	TGTGCCAGTAGCTTGGGGGGACAGCACTCCTACGAGCAGTACTTC
TRBJ2-5	TRBV29-1	.	.	CSVARETQYF	TGCAGCGTTGCTAGAGAGACCCAGTACTTC
TRBJ2-7	TRBV5-1	.	TRBD2	CASSPSGGSQNSYEQYF	TGCGCCAGCAGCCCCTCGGGGGGGTCCCAAAACTCCTACGAGCAGTACTTC
TRBJ2-7	TRBV7-2	.	.	CATRRSASSYEQYF	TGTGCCACCAGGCGGTCAGCAAGCTCCTACGAGCAGTACTTC
TRBJ2-2	TRBV18	.	TRBD1	CASSPDRGHTGELFF	TGTGCCAGCTCACCGGACAGGGGCCACACCGGGGAGCTGTTTTTT
TRBJ1-1	TRBV28	.	.	CASSLWAGNTEAFF	TGTGCCAGCAGTTTATGGGCAGGCAACACTGAAGCTTTCTTT
TRBJ2-5	TRBV23-1	.	TRBD2	CAREPTLAGGCMEQYF	TGCGCCAGAGAGCCCACACTAGCGGGAGGGTGTATGGAGCAGTACTTC
TRBJ2-1	TRBV28	.	TRBD2	CASSLPGLAGHNEQFF	TGTGCCAGCAGTCTACCAGGACTAGCGGGGCACAATGAGCAGTTCTTC
TRBJ1-2	TRBV6-5	.	.	CASIPRGGYGYTF	TGTGCCAGCATCCCCCGGGGGGGCTATGGCTACACCTTC
TRBJ2-7	TRBV19	.	.	CASTGGDGSDEQYF	TGTGCCAGTACTGGTGGGGACGGGAGCGACGAGCAGTACTTC
TRBJ2-5	TRBV4-2	.	TRBD2	CASSQGGRAGETQYF	TGTGCCAGCAGCCAAGGCGGGAGGGCCGGAGAGACCCAGTACTTC
TRBJ1-1	TRBV18	.	.	CASSPYQIMNTEAFF	TGTGCCAGCTCACCATATCAGATCATGAACACTGAAGCTTTCTTT
TRBJ1-2	TRBV9	.	.	CASSHRPLNTADYGYTF	TGTGCCAGCAGTCACAGACCCCTAAACACGGCAGACTATGGCTACACCTTC
TRBJ2-5	TRBV10-3	few	.	CAISDRNQETQYF	TGTGCCATCAGTGACCGTAACCAAGAGACCCAGTACTTC
TRBJ2-3	TRBV6-5	few	.	CASTPSQESTDTQYF	TGTGCCAGCACTCCGTCGCAGGAAAGCACAGATACGCAGTATTTT
TRBJ2-1	TRBV2	.	.	CASSLSGYNEQFF	TGTGCCAGCAGTCTCAGCGGTTACAATGAGCAGTTCTTC
TRBJ1-2	TRBV25-1	.	.	CASSELAGSYGYTF	TGTGCCAGCAGTGAATTAGCGGGCTCATATGGCTACACCTTC
TRBJ1-1	TRBV13	.	.	CASSLEGDRWAEAFF	TGTGCCAGCAGCTTAGAGGGAGACCGGTGGGCTGAAGCTTTCTTT
TRBJ2-1	TRBV15	.	TRBD2	CATSSPRGLGDNEQFF	TGTGCCACCAGCAGCCCTAGAGGACTAGGTGACAATGAGCAGTTCTTC
TRBJ2-7	TRBV29-1	.	TRBD1	CSVEGGQGSYEQYF	TGCAGCGTTGAAGGGGGACAGGGATCCTACGAGCAGTACTTC
TRBJ2-3	TRBV10-1	.	TRBD1	CASRGQGRTDTQYF	TGCGCCAGCAGGGGACAGGGGAGAACAGATACGCAGTATTTT
TRBJ2-3	TRBV7-2	.	TRBD2	CASSLAARAGDGGTDTQYF	TGTGCCAGCAGCTTAGCCGCCCGGGCGGGAGATGGGGGGACAGATACGCAGTATTTT
TRBJ2-1	TRBV9	.	.	CASTYRLVGGEQFF	TGTGCCAGCACCTACCGACTAGTCGGAGGTGAGCAGTTCTTC
TRBJ1-2	TRBV9	.	.	CASSVGMGSHGYGYTF	TGTGCCAGCAGCGTAGGGATGGGGAGTCACGGCTATGGCTACACCTTC
TRBJ2-1	TRBV7-2	.	.	CASSLAGSGGPYNEQFF	TGTGCCAGCAGCTTAGCGGGGTCCGGGGGACCCTACAATGAGCAGTTCTTC
TRBJ1-5	TRBV18	.	.	CASSRERGAGQPQHF	TGTGCCAGCTCACGAGAGAGGGGCGCGGGGCAGCCCCAGCATTTT
TRBJ1-4	TRBV19	.	TRBD1	CASRWGQTNEKLFF	TGTGCCAGTAGGTGGGGACAGACTAATGAAAAACTGTTTTTT
TRBJ1-5	TRBV28	.	TRBD1	CASSFSLIGQASRNQPQHF	TGTGCCAGCAGTTTTAGTTTGATTGGACAGGCGTCCCGCAATCAGCCCCAGCATTTT
TRBJ2-7	TRBV28	.	.	CASSLFRVRATSEQYF	TGTGCCAGCAGTTTGTTCAGGGTAAGGGCGACGAGCGAGCAGTACTTC
TRBJ2-1	TRBV28	.	TRBD2	CASGRVAGTYNEQFF	TGTGCCAGCGGGCGAGTAGCGGGGACATACAATGAGCAGTTCTTC
TRBJ1-2	TRBV6-6	few	.	CASTGDYGYTF	TGTGCCAGCACCGGGGATTATGGCTACACCTTC